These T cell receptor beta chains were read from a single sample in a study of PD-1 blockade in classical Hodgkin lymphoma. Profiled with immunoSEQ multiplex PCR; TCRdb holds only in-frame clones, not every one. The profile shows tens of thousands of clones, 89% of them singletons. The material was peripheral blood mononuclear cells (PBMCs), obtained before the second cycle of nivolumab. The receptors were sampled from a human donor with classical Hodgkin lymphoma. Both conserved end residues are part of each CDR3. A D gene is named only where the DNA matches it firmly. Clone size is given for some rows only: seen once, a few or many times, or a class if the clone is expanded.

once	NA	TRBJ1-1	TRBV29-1	CSVDQYENYAFF	TGCAGCGTTGATCAGTACGAGAATTACGCTTTCTTT
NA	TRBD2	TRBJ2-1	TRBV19	CASSVSGSSIYNEQFF	TGTGCCAGTAGTGTTAGCGGGAGCAGTATTTACAATGAGCAGTTCTTC
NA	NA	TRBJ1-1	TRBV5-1	CASSLGQDTEAFF	TGCGCCAGCAGCTTGGGGCAGGACACTGAAGCTTTCTTT
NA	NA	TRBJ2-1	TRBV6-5	CASSYGLAAYNEQFF	TGTGCCAGCAGTTACGGGTTAGCGGCCTACAATGAGCAGTTCTTC
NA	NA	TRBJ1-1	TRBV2	CASSRPGLQNTEAFF	TGTGCCAGCTCACGACCGGGACTTCAGAACACTGAAGCTTTCTTT
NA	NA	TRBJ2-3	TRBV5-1	CASSLEAGAIPPDTQYF	TGCGCCAGCAGCTTGGAGGCAGGGGCTATCCCCCCAGATACGCAGTATTTT
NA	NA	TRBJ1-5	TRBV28	CASSFELEDDNQPQHF	TGTGCCAGCAGTTTTGAGTTGGAGGATGACAATCAGCCCCAGCATTTT
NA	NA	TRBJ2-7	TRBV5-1	CASGRAGSSYEQYF	TGCGCCAGCGGAAGGGCAGGGTCTTCCTACGAGCAGTACTTC
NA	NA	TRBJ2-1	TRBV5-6	CASSSAMRSYNEQFF	TGTGCCAGCAGCTCAGCCATGAGGTCCTACAATGAGCAGTTCTTC
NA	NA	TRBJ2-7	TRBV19	CASSPGRDEQYF	TGTGCCAGTAGCCCAGGTAGGGACGAGCAGTACTTC
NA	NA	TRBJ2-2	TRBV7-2	CASSLDLGELFF	TGTGCCAGCAGCTTAGATCTCGGGGAGCTGTTTTTT
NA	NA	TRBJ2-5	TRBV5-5	CASSYGADQETQYF	TGTGCCAGCAGCTACGGGGCCGACCAAGAGACCCAGTACTTC
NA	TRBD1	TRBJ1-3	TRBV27	CASSLTGVGGNTIYF	TGTGCCAGCAGTTTAACAGGGGTAGGAGGAAACACCATATATTTT
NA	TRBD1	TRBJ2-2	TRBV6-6	CASRDRANTGELFF	TGTGCCAGCAGAGACAGGGCGAACACCGGGGAGCTGTTTTTT
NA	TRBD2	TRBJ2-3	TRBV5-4	CASSLTSGGARTQYF	TGTGCCAGCAGCTTAACTAGCGGGGGGGCCAGAACGCAGTATTTT
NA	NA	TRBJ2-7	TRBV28	CASRQVGGNEQYF	TGTGCCAGCAGACAAGTGGGGGGCAACGAGCAGTACTTC
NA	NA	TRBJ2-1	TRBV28	CASSLGLSNEQFF	TGTGCCAGCAGTTTAGGACTTTCGAATGAGCAGTTCTTC
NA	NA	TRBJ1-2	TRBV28	CASSLGPWGYTF	TGTGCCAGCAGTTTAGGGCCTTGGGGCTACACCTTC
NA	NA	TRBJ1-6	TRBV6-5	CASRTQNSPLHF	TGTGCCAGCAGGACACAGAATTCACCCCTCCACTTT
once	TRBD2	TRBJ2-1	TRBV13	CASSLPGLAGGPDNEQFF	TGTGCCAGCAGCTTACCCGGACTAGCGGGGGGCCCCGACAATGAGCAGTTCTTC
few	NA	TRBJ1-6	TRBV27	CASSFKGSYNSPLHF	TGTGCCAGCAGTTTTAAGGGCTCCTATAATTCACCCCTCCACTTT
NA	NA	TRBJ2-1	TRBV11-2	CASSKEEGFNEQFF	TGTGCCAGCAGCAAAGAGGAGGGTTTCAATGAGCAGTTCTTC
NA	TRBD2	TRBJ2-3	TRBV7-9	CASSSLLAGVTDTQYF	TGTGCCAGCAGCTCTCTACTAGCGGGAGTCACAGATACGCAGTATTTT
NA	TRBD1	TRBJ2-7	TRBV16	CASSQGTGGDEQYF	TGTGCCAGCAGCCAAGGGACAGGGGGCGACGAGCAGTACTTC
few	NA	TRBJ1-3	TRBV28	CASRQDWSGNTIYF	TGTGCCAGCAGACAGGATTGGTCTGGAAACACCATATATTTT
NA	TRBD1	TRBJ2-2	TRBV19	CASTSFRDRGITGELFF	TGTGCCAGTACCTCCTTCCGGGACAGGGGGATTACCGGGGAGCTGTTTTTT
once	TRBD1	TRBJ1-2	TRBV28	CASSPGGQLANYGYTF	TGTGCCAGCAGTCCCGGGGGACAGCTAGCTAACTATGGCTACACCTTC
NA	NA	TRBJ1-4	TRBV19	CASIDPGGTNEKLFF	TGTGCCAGCATTGACCCGGGTGGAACTAATGAAAAACTGTTTTTT
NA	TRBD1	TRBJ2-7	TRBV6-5	CASSYSGNRGSYEQYF	TGTGCCAGCAGTTACTCGGGGAACAGGGGTTCCTACGAGCAGTACTTC
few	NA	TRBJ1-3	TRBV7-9	CASSSGRNTIYF	TGTGCCAGCAGCTCCGGACGTAACACCATATATTTT
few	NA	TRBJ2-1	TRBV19	CASSGKSYNEQFF	TGTGCCAGTAGCGGGAAGTCCTACAATGAGCAGTTCTTC